At least ten counts were recorded for the clone carrying this T cell receptor (beta chain). What it binds is unknown. The data originate from a study of spatial heterogeneity in lung cancer. The overall study: Averaged across combinations, each unique TCR and UMI pairing appeared more than ten times in raw reads, which were uncorrected. Points from the study as a whole: The appearance of ubiquitous expanded tumor TCRs in blood was greater at resection than follow-up.

TCRdb independently ran MiXCR on the 5' RACE reads; one entry per CDR3 protein. The sample shows roughly 80,000 distinct CDR3 sequences, about 8% of them seen only once. The V segment lost 4 bases and the J segment 4 bases; nucleotides outside the gene matches: 5. The CDR3 totals 14 residues. Germline V gene sequence: CDR1 MNHEY, CDR2 SVGEGT. Time point here: sample taken at primary tumor resection. The donor population consisted of some 72 patients with untreated, early-stage non-small cell lung cancer. This receptor was obtained from a male donor with early-stage non-small cell lung cancer. The chain recombines TRBV6-2 or TRBV6-3 with TRBJ1-1; 8 positions match TRBD1. Sample: PBMCs, taken at surgery. The CDR3 nucleotides are TGTGCCAGCAGTTTAATCGACAGGGGCACTGAAGCTTTCTTT. Amino acid sequence: CASSLIDRGTEAFF.